This T cell receptor beta chain was obtained from a study of blood T cell repertoires in COVID-19 (dated by TCRdb to 2020 to 2021). Study-level background: Samples covering the acute and convalescent phases of COVID-19 were provided by collaborators in the United States, Italy and Spain. The prospective study material was composed of cDNA or gDNA derived from T cells, B-cell-depleted T cells, or PBMCs. Subjects who had been exposed to COVID-19, were actively infected with it, or had recovered from it provided the deeply sampled blood TCRbeta repertoires that made up the dataset. The repertoires were released in a freely available public database intended as a resource for research on the immune response to SARS-CoV-2. Samples were obtained from the ongoing ImmuneRACE study (first 160 participants) and from roughly 1,300 subjects provided by 6 global collaborators. A de-identified subject ID, COVID-19 status, age in years and sex were almost always included in the sample metadata. Where available, HLA class I and class II types were obtained from metadata supplied by the sample provider rather than from assay-based typing.

The germline V gene gives CDR1 as LGHNA and CDR2 as YNFKEQ. From cysteine to phenylalanine, the CDR3 is 15 amino acids long. Only the CDR3 DNA is retained, 45 bases long and in frame from the first base. V is reduced by 1 base and J by 4 bases, leaving a spacing of 11 bases between them. The collaborating institutions used their own protocols to collect whole blood in K2EDTA tubes. For TCRbeta analysis, collaborators shipped samples as frozen whole blood, isolated PBMCs, or DNA extracted from either of those sample types. The paper's findings and limits, for the study overall: Clinical and demographic metadata were provided uncurated, with the amount varying by source and participant.

In regard to this clone: No antigen is known for it. Base qualities are not at hand, and no much larger clone is one base apart.

The immunoSEQ Assay, a bias-controlled multiplex PCR, was used to amplify TCRbeta CDR3 regions from genomic DNA. Per the authors' processing: The number of nucleated cells in each sample was estimated from the amplification of reference gene primers within the assay. To quantify the absolute abundance of each unique TCRbeta CDR3 rearrangement, sequence reads were collapsed and filtered. For each sample, productive Simpson clonality was calculated as the square root of Simpson's diversity index over productive rearrangements. TCRdb stores this immuneACCESS table with in-frame sequences only. Part of the clones is absent; in the studies checked, under half of the shortfall reflects unresolved V genes, and no reason is known for the rest. V and J calls and clone size are copied from that table; D and trimming were computed from the DNA. For this sample the table gives fewer than 40,000 clones, of which around 90% were detected only once. The biggest ten clones account for 0.55% of the sample.

Sequencing was performed on peripheral blood. The chain couples TRBV4-2 to TRBJ2-1; the D gene remains uncertain. This sequence was found in a woman aged 40 to 50 with active or convalescent COVID-19. This receptor has the CDR3 CASSQGHEIYNEQFF. The nucleotide sequence is given as TGTGCCAGCAGCCAAGGACACGAAATATACAATGAGCAGTTCTTC.